The present TCR beta chain was sequenced within a study of PD-L1 blockade in urothelial cancer. The wider study: The median T cell count in blood samples was more than 140,000. General study points: Patients with durable benefit had greater blood expansion of tumor-associated TCR clones 3 weeks into treatment.

The CDR3 runs 13 residues. The germline V gene encodes CDR1 SGHNT and CDR2 YENEEA. Trimming stripped 3 bases from V and 6 bases from J, with 10 bases between. About this clone itself: Its antigen remains unknown.

The time point was: pretreatment peripheral blood. Anywhere from 1 to 8 samples came from each patient, spanning pretreatment and on-treatment. Some clones are missing from TCRdb's copy, which holds only in-frame ones; the method was immunoSEQ multiplex PCR. The sample carries 49,000 or so clones, about 86% recorded once. The sample here was PBMCs, taken around atezolizumab (anti-PD-L1) treatment. V usage is TRBV11-3 and J usage is TRBJ2-3; the D is unclear. The sequence derives from a man aged 60-69 years with urothelial cancer. CDR3 in amino acids: CASSFSDVDTQYF. DNA of the CDR3: TGTGCCAGCAGCTTCAGCGACGTGGATACGCAGTATTTT.